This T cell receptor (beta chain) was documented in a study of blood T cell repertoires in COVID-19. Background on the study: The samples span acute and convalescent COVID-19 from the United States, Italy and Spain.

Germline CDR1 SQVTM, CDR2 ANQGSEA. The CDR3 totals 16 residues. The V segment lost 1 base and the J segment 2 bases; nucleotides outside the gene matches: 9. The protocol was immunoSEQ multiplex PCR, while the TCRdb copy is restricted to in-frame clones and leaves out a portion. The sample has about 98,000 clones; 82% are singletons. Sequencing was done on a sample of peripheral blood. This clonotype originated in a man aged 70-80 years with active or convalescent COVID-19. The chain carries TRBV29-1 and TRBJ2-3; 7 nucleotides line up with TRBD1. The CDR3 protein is CSVEGSLDRDTDTQYF. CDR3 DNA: TGCAGCGTTGAAGGAAGCCTAGACAGGGACACAGATACGCAGTATTTT.